This paragraph reports one T cell receptor beta chain. No antigen is known for it. The ends were cut back, 0 bases at V and 0 bases at J, with 15 bases in the middle. The germline V gene has CDR1 GTSNPN and CDR2 SVGIG (reference sequence). The CDR3 loop spans 16 amino acids. Each CDR3 protein is one row after TCRdb ran MiXCR on the 5' RACE reads. The sample includes 150,000 to 200,000 distinct CDR3 sequences, around a fifth of them seen just once. The sample belongs to a study of T-cell memory formation after mild COVID-19. Regarding the study as a whole: Largely, contracting CD4+ clones fell within CM and EM, and contracting CD8+ clones within EMRA.

Material for sequencing was PBMCs or a T cell subset sorted from them (not recorded which). The V and J genes are TRBV30 and TRBJ2-7; D remains unclear. This TCR was recovered from an adult woman who had mild COVID-19 (a few samples of this study predate the infection). Cell type and time point are not known. CDR3 protein: CAWSVRASTHSYEQYF. CDR3 DNA sequence: TGTGCCTGGAGTGTACGGGCCAGCACTCACTCCTACGAGCAGTACTTC. Full variable domain (rest looked up from reference TRBV30 and TRBJ2-7): SQTIHQWPATLVQPVGSPLSLECTVEGTSNPNLYWYRQAAGRGLQLLFYSVGIGQISSEVPQNLSASRPQDRQFILSSKKLLLSDSGFYLCAWSVRASTHSYEQYFGPGTRLTVT.